This T cell receptor beta chain was obtained from a study of tumor and adjacent non-tumor tissue in lung cancer. Study summary: The patients, roughly 9 men and about five women, were roughly 30 to 80 with stage I to III disease. Study-wide points: Normal lung showed higher cumulative top 100 clone frequency than tumor. TCR diversity was significantly greater in tumor than normal lung tissue.

The CDR3 consists of 19 residues. Germline CDR1 and CDR2: LGHNA and YNFKEQ. The library came from three nested PCR rounds adapted from ARM-PCR protocols. TCRdb independently ran MiXCR on the multiplex PCR reads; one entry per CDR3 protein. This sample has 91,000 or so distinct CDR3 sequences, with about 72% found just once. The template was RNA from unsorted bulk tissue. This clonotype was detected once. Its antigen is currently unknown. The germline gene is not matched at one end of the junction; a read error may be the cause. The receptor's source is a man in his fifties or sixties with non-small cell lung cancer. The rearrangement joins TRBV4-2 to TRBJ2-4; 9 bases match TRBD2. Sequencing was done on a sample of lung tumor tissue. This CDR3 reads CASSQAQTSGSLAKNIQYF. The CDR3 coding sequence is TGTGCTAGCAGCCAAGCGCAGACTAGCGGATCATTAGCCAAAAACATTCAGTACTTC.